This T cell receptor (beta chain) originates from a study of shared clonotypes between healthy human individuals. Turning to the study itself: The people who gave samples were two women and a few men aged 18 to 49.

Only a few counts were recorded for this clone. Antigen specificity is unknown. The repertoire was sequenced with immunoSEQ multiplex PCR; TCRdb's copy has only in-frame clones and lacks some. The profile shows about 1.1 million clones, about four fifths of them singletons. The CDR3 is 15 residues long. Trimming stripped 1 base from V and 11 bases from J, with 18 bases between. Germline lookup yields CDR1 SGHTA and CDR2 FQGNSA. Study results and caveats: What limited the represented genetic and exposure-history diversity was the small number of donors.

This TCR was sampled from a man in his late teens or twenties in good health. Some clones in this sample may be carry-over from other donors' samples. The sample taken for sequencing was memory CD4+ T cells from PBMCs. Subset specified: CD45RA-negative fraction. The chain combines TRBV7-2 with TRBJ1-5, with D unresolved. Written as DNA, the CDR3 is TGTGCCAGCAGCTTAGATCTCTTAGAAGGGCGGGCCCAGCATTTT. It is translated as CASSLDLLEGRAQHF.